A selection of T cell receptor beta chains follows, all from one sample in a study of control samples from healthy donors and cancer patients. Generated by immunoSEQ multiplex PCR, the TCRdb table keeps only in-frame clones and is missing some. The sample carries approximately 6,600 clones, approximately 68% recorded once. Sequencing was done on a sample of formalin-fixed, paraffin-embedded tissue. Receptor source: a male donor with melanoma. Both conserved end residues are trimmed from each CDR3.

v_gene: TRBV18; CDR3aa: ASSPRLAEGDIQY
v_gene: TRBV6-6; CDR3aa: ASSPVANTEAF
v_gene: TRBV5-1; CDR3aa: ASRYDRGPYEQY
v_gene: TRBV11-3; CDR3aa: ASSFPDGNEQF
v_gene: TRBV27; CDR3aa: ASSSSDRGGPGNSPLH
v_gene: TRBV6-5; CDR3aa: ASSYRQGNSPLH
v_gene: TRBV2; CDR3aa: ASSDRFRGTEAF
v_gene: TRBV12-3/TRBV12-4; CDR3aa: ASSLEGRELF
v_gene: TRBV5-1; CDR3aa: ASSLGGGTPGTQY
v_gene: TRBV11-2; CDR3aa: ASRPGGRTEAF
v_gene: TRBV7-9; CDR3aa: ASSPRARVEKLF
v_gene: TRBV5-4; CDR3aa: ASSLGGDQPQH
v_gene: TRBV6-5; CDR3aa: ASRHPGQEQF
v_gene: TRBV6-6; CDR3aa: ASSPTGGSPLH
v_gene: TRBV25-1; CDR3aa: ASSRSYEQY
v_gene: TRBV11-2; CDR3aa: ASSLYGTSGEQF
v_gene: TRBV27; CDR3aa: ASRERQGANYGYT